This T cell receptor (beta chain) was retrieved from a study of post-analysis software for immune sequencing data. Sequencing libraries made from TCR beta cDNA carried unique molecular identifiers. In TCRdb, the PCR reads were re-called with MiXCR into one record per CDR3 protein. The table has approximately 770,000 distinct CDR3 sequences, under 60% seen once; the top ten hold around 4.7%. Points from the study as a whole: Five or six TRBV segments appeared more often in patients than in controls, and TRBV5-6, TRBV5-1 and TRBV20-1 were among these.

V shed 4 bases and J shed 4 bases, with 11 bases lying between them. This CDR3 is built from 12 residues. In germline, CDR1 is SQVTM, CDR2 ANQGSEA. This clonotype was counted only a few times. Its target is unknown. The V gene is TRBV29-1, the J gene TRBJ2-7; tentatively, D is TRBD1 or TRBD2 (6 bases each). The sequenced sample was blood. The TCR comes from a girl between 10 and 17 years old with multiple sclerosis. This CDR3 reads CSVGGGGYEQYF. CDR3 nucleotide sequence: TGCAGCGTTGGAGGGGGAGGATACGAGCAGTACTTC.